Below, 21 T cell receptor beta chains from the same sample are listed, as sequenced in a study of blood T cell repertoires in COVID-19 (dated by TCRdb to 2020 to 2021). The library was built by means of the immunoSEQ multiplex PCR assay. TCRdb carries this immuneACCESS record with in-frame sequences only. Its versions omit some clonotypes, under half of them owing to an unresolved V gene in the studies checked, with the rest unexplained. The sample profile shows over 200,000 clones; approximately 91% of them were found once. The top ten constitute 2.5% to 3% of the sample. The sequencing input was peripheral blood. These receptors were obtained from a person aged 18 to 35 with COVID-19, enrolled during active disease.

The genes are TRBV6-5 and TRBJ2-7, with a possible D match to TRBD1 (6 bases). CDR3 length: 11 residues. V was shortened by 8 bases and J by 4 bases, with 9 bases between the two germline ends. Germline CDR1 is MNHEY and CDR2 is SVGAGI. The CDR3 bases are TGTGCCAGCTCCGACAGGTACGAGCAGTACTTC. Translating gives CASSDRYEQYF.

The chain recombines TRBV5-1 with TRBJ1-1, with D maybe TRBD1 (6 bases). The length of the CDR3 is 17 residues. V gave up 0 bases and J gave up 3 bases, with 18 bases separating them. Per germline, CDR1 SGHRS and CDR2 YFSETQ. CDR3 region: CASSLGGGVRGDTEAFF. CDR3 nucleotide sequence: TGCGCCAGCAGCTTGGGCGGGGGCGTAAGGGGGGACACTGAAGCTTTCTTT.

V gene TRBV20-1 combines with J gene TRBJ2-2; no clear D gene. This CDR3 is built from 11 residues. With 7 bases removed from V and 8 bases from J, the gap between germline ends came to 11 bases. Germline CDR1 and CDR2: DFQATT and SNEGSKA (reference sequence). The CDR3, as DNA: TGCAGTGTAATAGATCGGGGGGAGCTGTTTTTT. Protein product: CSVIDRGELFF.

The chain links TRBV5-1 to TRBJ2-7, with D possibly being TRBD2 (6 bases). V lost 4 bases and J 2 bases, leaving 13 bases between the germline ends. The germline CDR1 and CDR2 sequences are SGHRS and YFSETQ. CDR3 length: 14 residues. The CDR3 here is CASSSRDSTYEQYF. In nucleotides, the CDR3 is TGCGCCAGCAGCAGCAGGGACTCAACCTACGAGCAGTACTTC.

The chain has TRBV5-6 and TRBJ1-4; TRBD1 agrees at 8 bases. The CDR3 runs to 17 residues. The J segment lost 6 bases and the V segment lost 1 base, leaving 11 bases of the junction unmatched. Looked up from germline, CDR1 is SGHDT and CDR2 is YYEEEE. The CDR3 sequence: CASSLRTGPRDYEKLFF. The CDR3, as DNA: TGTGCCAGCAGCTTGCGGACAGGGCCGAGAGACTATGAAAAACTGTTTTTT.

This chain's CDR3 is CASSLPTGTVLEAFF. The CDR3 DNA reads TGTGCCAGCAGTTTACCGACAGGGACGGTTTTGGAAGCTTTCTTT. The rearrangement uses TRBV28 and TRBJ1-1; 7 bases match TRBD1. In germline, CDR1 is MDHEN, CDR2 SYDVKM. The CDR3 has 15 amino acids. The junction had 11 bases not matched to a gene; V was cut back by 2 bases and J by 8 bases.

J is TRBJ1-3 and V is TRBV24-1; the D is unclear. The CDR3 totals 14 residues. CDR1 is KGHDR, CDR2 SFDVKD, per germline. V was cut by 7 bases and J by 9 bases, with 18 bases left in between. The CDR3, as DNA: TGTGCCACCAGCGACATTTCGCTGGAATTCACCATATATTTT. Protein product: CATSDISLEFTIYF.

The chain uses TRBV4-2 and TRBJ1-2, with D possibly being TRBD1 (5 bases). The CDR3 covers 15 residues. The V gene lost 6 bases and the J gene lost 4 bases, with 18 bases spanning the gap. Looked up from germline, CDR1 is LGHNA and CDR2 is YNFKEQ. DNA for the CDR3: TGTGCCAGCAGATCGGCGGGGGGGATCGGCTATGGCTACACCTTC. Its protein is CASRSAGGIGYGYTF.

This chain joins TRBV7-9 and TRBJ2-5; D not resolved. The germline V gene encodes CDR1 SEHNR and CDR2 FQNEAQ (reference sequence). The CDR3 has 13 amino acids. The ends were cut back, 6 bases at V and 2 bases at J, with 10 bases in the middle. The CDR3 protein is CASRGTEQETQYF. CDR3 nucleotide sequence: TGTGCCAGCAGAGGAACAGAGCAAGAGACCCAGTACTTC.

The chain has TRBV9 and TRBJ2-7; weak D call: TRBD1 (6 bases). V dropped 0 bases and J dropped 6 bases, with 13 bases sitting between them. This CDR3 is 14 amino acids long. Germline values: CDR1 SGDLS, CDR2 YYNGEE. CDR3 sequence: CASSVARQGFEQYF. DNA for the CDR3: TGTGCCAGCAGCGTAGCGCGGCAGGGGTTCGAGCAGTACTTC.

Details on this clone: Additional DNA sequences in this sample encode the identical CDR3. This chain connects TRBV30 to TRBJ2-7; D is undetermined. Germline lookup yields CDR1 GTSNPN and CDR2 SVGIG (reference sequence). This CDR3 is built from 11 residues. With 3 bases removed from V and 1 base from J, the gap between germline ends came to 4 bases. CDR3 sequence (DNA): TGTGCCTGGAGCCTATCCTACGAGCAGTACTTC. This translates into CAWSLSYEQYF. Supplemented by reference TRBV30 and TRBJ2-7, the full variable domain reads SQTIHQWPATLVQPVGSPLSLECTVEGTSNPNLYWYRQAAGRGLQLLFYSVGIGQISSEVPQNLSASRPQDRQFILSSKKLLLSDSGFYLCAWSLSYEQYFGPGTRLTVT.

The chain employs TRBV2 and TRBJ1-1; D remains unclear. CDR1 is SNHLY and CDR2 is FYNNEI in the germline V gene. Trimming took 3 bases from V and 7 from J, leaving 12 bases between them. The CDR3 has 13 residues. CDR3 region: CASSDDRPSEAFF. DNA of the CDR3: TGTGCCAGCAGTGACGATAGACCTAGTGAAGCTTTCTTT.

As to this clone: In the same sample, other DNA sequences code for this CDR3. The chain joins TRBV5-1 to TRBJ1-6, with TRBD1 identical over 10 bases. V shed 0 bases and J 10 bases; nucleotides not matched to a gene: 4. This CDR3 has 15 residues. Germline CDR1 reads SGHRS; CDR2 reads YFSETQ. The CDR3 sequence: CASSLAGQGRSPLHF. The CDR3 DNA sequence: TGCGCCAGCAGCTTGGCGGGACAGGGGAGGTCACCCCTCCACTTT. The variable domain in full, completed from reference TRBV5-1 and TRBJ1-6, reads KAGVTQTPRYLIKTRGQQVTLSCSPISGHRSVSWYQQTPGQGLQFLFEYFSETQRNKGNFPGRFSGRQFSNSRSEMNVSTLELGDSALYLCASSLAGQGRSPLHFGNGTRLTVT.

The V call is TRBV14, the J call TRBJ2-7; TRBD2 agrees at 12 bases. The length of the CDR3 is 15 residues. V lost 5 bases and J lost 0; bases outside the gene matches: 2. CDR1 is SGHDN, CDR2 FVKESK, per germline. CDR3 region: CASSTSGRPSYEQYF. CDR3 coding DNA: TGTGCCAGCAGCACTAGCGGGAGGCCCTCCTACGAGCAGTACTTC. The entire variable domain, with the rest obtained from reference TRBV14 and TRBJ2-7, is as follows: EAGVTQFPSHSVIEKGQTVTLRCDPISGHDNLYWYRRVMGKEIKFLLHFVKESKQDESGMPNNRFLAERTGGTYSTLKVQPAELEDSGVYFCASSTSGRPSYEQYFGPGTRLTVT.

The V gene is TRBV7-8, the J gene TRBJ2-1; 8 bases match TRBD2. Trimming at V came to 8 bases and at J to 7 bases, leaving 16 bases not matched to a gene. CDR3 length: 16 residues. Germline V gene sequence: CDR1 SGHVS, CDR2 FQNEAQ. CDR3 loop: CASRRRQRESHNEQFF. CDR3 DNA sequence: TGTGCCAGCCGGAGACGCCAGCGGGAGTCCCATAATGAGCAGTTCTTC. Combining the CDR3 with reference TRBV7-8 and TRBJ2-1 gives the whole variable domain GAGVSQSPRYKVAKRGQDVALRCDPISGHVSLFWYQQALGQGPEFLTYFQNEAQLDKSGLPSDRFFAERPEGSVSTLKIQRTQQEDSAVYLCASRRRQRESHNEQFFGPGTRLTVL.

The gene calls are TRBV10-3 and TRBJ1-2, with TRBD1 identical over 8 bases. V shed 6 bases and J 8 bases; nucleotides not matched to a gene: 5. CDR3 length: 12 amino acids. Germline V CDR1 and CDR2: ENHRY, SYGVKD. The CDR3 protein is CAISATGEGYTF. DNA of the CDR3: TGTGCCATCAGCGCGACAGGGGAAGGCTACACCTTC.

The DNA of the CDR3 is TGCGCCAGCAGCTACCGACAGGGGATCGGGGCCAACGTCCTGACTTTC. Its protein is CASSYRQGIGANVLTF. The chain couples TRBV4-3 to TRBJ2-6, with 8 bases matching TRBD1. Germline V gene sequence: CDR1 LGHNA, CDR2 YSLEER. V gave up 5 bases and J gave up 4 bases; unmatched junction bases: 7. The CDR3 loop spans 16 amino acids.

This chain connects TRBV19 to TRBJ2-7; 8 bases align to TRBD2. V dropped 10 bases and J dropped 2; count of bases not matched to a gene: 10. CDR1 LNHDA and CDR2 SQIVND come from the germline V gene (reference sequence). This CDR3 has 14 residues. CDR3 residues: CATRSREATYEQYF. Written as DNA, the CDR3 is TGTGCCACTCGGTCGCGGGAGGCTACCTACGAGCAGTACTTC. Using reference TRBV19 and TRBJ2-7 for the parts outside the CDR3, the full variable domain is DGGITQSPKYLFRKEGQNVTLSCEQNLNHDAMYWYRQDPGQGLRLIYYSQIVNDFQKGDIAEGYSVSREKKESFPLTVTSAQKNPTAFYLCATRSREATYEQYFGPGTRLTVT.

This clone was found once. CDR3 residues: CASNPDREVPDTQYF. The CDR3 DNA is TGTGCCAGCAACCCGGACAGGGAAGTACCAGATACGCAGTATTTT. The chain has TRBV27 and TRBJ2-3, with 8 bases lining up with TRBD1. From germline, CDR1 is MNHEY and CDR2 SMNVEV (reference sequence). The J segment lost 4 bases and the V segment lost 7 bases, leaving 10 bases of the junction unmatched. This CDR3 contains 15 residues.

The chain recombines TRBV9 with TRBJ2-3, with TRBD2 matching 10 bases. This CDR3 has 14 residues. Germline CDR1 SGDLS, CDR2 YYNGEE. V trimming: 0 bases; J trimming: 9 bases; junction bases outside the gene matches: 4. Here the CDR3 DNA reads TGTGCCAGCAGCGTAGTTTCGACTAGCGGGACGCAGTATTTT. It codes for CASSVVSTSGTQYF.

V gene TRBV18 combines with J gene TRBJ2-1; 7 nucleotides match TRBD2. CDR3 size: 15 residues. CDR1 is KGHSH, CDR2 LQKENI, per germline. The ends lost 5 bases at V and 2 bases at J; junction bases unmatched: 6. As DNA, the CDR3 is TGTGCCAGCTCAGGTTATCTAGCGGCCTACAATGAGCAGTTCTTC. Protein: CASSGYLAAYNEQFF.